This T cell receptor (beta chain) is from a study of beta chain features in type 1 diabetes. Study-wide findings and caveats: Type 1 diabetes patients had TCRB CDR3s that were shorter (moderately but significantly so) in all four CD4+ subsets.

One heparinised draw of blood, averaging around 120 mL, came from each donor. As every portion of the isolated RNA was reverse transcribed, the sequencing read expressed TCRB transcripts. The assay was immunoSEQ multiplex PCR, and TCRdb's table has in-frame clones only and misses some. Altogether around 250,000 clones are present, over 11% being singletons, with the ten largest covering around 0.016%. Germline lookup yields CDR1 GTSNPN and CDR2 SVGIG (reference sequence). Trimming took 0 bases from V and 2 from J, leaving 12 bases between them. This CDR3 is built from 15 residues. On this clone: Its antigen remains unidentified.

The J gene is TRBJ2-3, the V gene TRBV30, with D perhaps TRBD2 (6 bases). This receptor was identified in a man aged 25 to 45 with type 1 diabetes. What was sequenced was naive CD4+ T cells from blood. CDR3 nucleotides: TGTGCCTGGAGTGTAGGAGGGCGGTTCACAGATACGCAGTATTTT. It codes for CAWSVGGRFTDTQYF.